These T cell receptor beta chains were read from a single sample in a study of a mutant IDH1 vaccine in newly diagnosed glioma. Assay used: immunoSEQ multiplex PCR; TCRdb lists only in-frame clones, some missing. The sample lists roughly 76,000 clones, almost 85% occurring once. Their specific antigens are unknown. Sequences were derived from PBMCs, sampled from a glioma patient whose treatment included an IDH1 peptide vaccine. Receptor source: a man aged 30-40 years with glioma. Some clones in this sample may be carry-over from other donors' samples. Both conserved end residues are part of each CDR3.

>TRBV6-5|TRBJ1-1
CASSYSQGAQTEAFF
>TRBV19|TRBJ1-1
CASSITGDLNTEAFF
>TRBV18|TRBJ1-2
CASSPLGTGSRANYGYTF
>TRBV7-8|TRBJ2-3
CASSFGGGTDTQYF
>TRBV7-9|TRBJ1-1
CASSFLHRDREAFF
>TRBV2|TRBJ1-2
CASSENRGRGYTF
>TRBV19|TRBJ1-4
CASSMDYVLFF
>TRBV5-1|TRBJ1-1
CASSPGAGKAFF
>TRBV9|TRBJ1-1
CASSAPDIGQLNTEAFF
>TRBV5-1|TRBJ1-4
CASSLDATNEKLFF
>TRBV5-5|TRBJ2-5
CASSFRLHGGGETQYF
>TRBV2|TRBJ2-7
CASSGTRDYEQYF
>TRBV7-9|TRBJ2-7
CASSLILAGVLEQYF
>TRBV18|TRBJ2-2
CASSPMQGTNTGELFF
>TRBV7-3|TRBJ2-7
CASSSRLAGVHEQYF
>TRBV27|TRBJ1-1
CASYTTGGYTEAFF
>TRBV6-1|TRBJ1-2
CASRSGGDYGYTF
>TRBV5-4|TRBJ1-2
CASSLNPAGGGYGYTF
>TRBV6-1|TRBJ1-2
CASILGTGVDGYTF
>TRBV7-2|TRBJ2-5
CASSLALTSEQETQYF
>TRBV6-6|TRBJ1-6
CASSYPPTNYNSPLHF
>TRBV11-2|TRBJ1-5
CASSPGGSRGSTVNQPQHF
>TRBV7-2|TRBJ2-7
CASSLAGSSYEQYF
>TRBV6-6|TRBJ1-2
CASNDYGRDYGYTF